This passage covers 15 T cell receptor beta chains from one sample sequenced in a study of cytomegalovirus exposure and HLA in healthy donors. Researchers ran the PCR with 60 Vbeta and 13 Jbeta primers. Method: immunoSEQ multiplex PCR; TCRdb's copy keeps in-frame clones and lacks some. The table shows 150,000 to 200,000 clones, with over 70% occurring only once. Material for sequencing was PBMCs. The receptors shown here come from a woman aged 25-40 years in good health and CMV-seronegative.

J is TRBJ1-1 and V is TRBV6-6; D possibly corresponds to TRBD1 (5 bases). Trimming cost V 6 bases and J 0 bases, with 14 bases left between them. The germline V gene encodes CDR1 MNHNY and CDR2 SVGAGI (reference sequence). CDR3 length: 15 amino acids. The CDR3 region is CASSLGGFMNTEAFF. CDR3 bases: TGTGCCAGCAGCCTCGGGGGATTCATGAACACTGAAGCTTTCTTT.

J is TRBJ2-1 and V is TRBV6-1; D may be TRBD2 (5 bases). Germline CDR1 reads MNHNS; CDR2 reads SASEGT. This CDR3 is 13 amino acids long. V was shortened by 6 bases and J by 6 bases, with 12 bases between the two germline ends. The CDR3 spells CASSGVAGNEQFF. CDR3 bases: TGTGCCAGCAGCGGGGTCGCGGGCAATGAGCAGTTCTTC.

The CDR3 nucleotides are TGCAGCGTTGGGTCGGGACAGGGTGGGGGGCCGCGGTATGGCTACACCTTC. This gives the protein CSVGSGQGGGPRYGYTF. The chain joins TRBV29-1 to TRBJ1-2; TRBD1 aligns across 9 bases. V was clipped by 4 bases and J by 5 bases; unmatched bases: 17. Germline V CDR1 and CDR2: SQVTM, ANQGSEA. This CDR3 contains 17 residues.

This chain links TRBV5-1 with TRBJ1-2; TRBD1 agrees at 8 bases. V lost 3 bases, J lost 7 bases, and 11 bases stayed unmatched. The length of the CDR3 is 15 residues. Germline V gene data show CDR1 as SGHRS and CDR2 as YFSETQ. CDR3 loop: CASSYRWDRRGGYTF. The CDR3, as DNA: TGCGCCAGCAGCTACAGGTGGGACAGGAGGGGTGGCTACACCTTC.

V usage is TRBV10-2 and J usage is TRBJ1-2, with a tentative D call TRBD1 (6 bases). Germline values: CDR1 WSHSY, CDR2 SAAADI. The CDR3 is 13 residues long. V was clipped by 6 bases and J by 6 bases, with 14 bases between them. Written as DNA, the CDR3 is TGCGCCAGCAGCGTTAACAGGGTGGATGGCTACACCTTC. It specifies CASSVNRVDGYTF.

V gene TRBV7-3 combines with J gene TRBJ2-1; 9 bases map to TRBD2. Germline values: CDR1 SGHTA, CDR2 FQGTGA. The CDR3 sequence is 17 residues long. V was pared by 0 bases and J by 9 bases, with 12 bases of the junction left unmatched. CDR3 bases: TGTGCCAGCAGCTTAACAAATACGGCGGGAGGGCAGGGTGAGCAGTTCTTC. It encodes CASSLTNTAGGQGEQFF.

The DNA for the CDR3 is TGCGCCAGCAGCTTGGCCGGGAATCGCGAGCAGTACTTC. Protein product: CASSLAGNREQYF. The J gene is TRBJ2-7, the V gene TRBV5-1; possible D gene TRBD2, 5 bases. Germline V CDR1 and CDR2: SGHRS, YFSETQ. The ends were cut back, 0 bases at V and 6 bases at J, with 10 bases in the middle. This CDR3 is built from 13 residues. Supplemented by reference TRBV5-1 and TRBJ2-7, the full variable domain reads KAGVTQTPRYLIKTRGQQVTLSCSPISGHRSVSWYQQTPGQGLQFLFEYFSETQRNKGNFPGRFSGRQFSNSRSEMNVSTLELGDSALYLCASSLAGNREQYFGPGTRLTVT.

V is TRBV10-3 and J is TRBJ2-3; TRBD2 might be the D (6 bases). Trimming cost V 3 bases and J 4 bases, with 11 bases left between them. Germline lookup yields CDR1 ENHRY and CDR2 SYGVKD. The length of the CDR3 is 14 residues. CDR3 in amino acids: CAISDPLAPDTQYF. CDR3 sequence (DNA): TGTGCCATCAGTGACCCCCTAGCGCCAGATACGCAGTATTTT.

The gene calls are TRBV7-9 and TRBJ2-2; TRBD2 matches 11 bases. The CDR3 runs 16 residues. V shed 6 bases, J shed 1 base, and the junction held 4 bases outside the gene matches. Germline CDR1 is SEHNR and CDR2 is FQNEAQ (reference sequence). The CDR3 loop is CASSQTSGKNTGELFF. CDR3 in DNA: TGTGCCAGCAGTCAGACTAGCGGGAAGAACACCGGGGAGCTGTTTTTT.

The CDR3 nucleotides are TGTGCCAGTAGTCCCCGGTCAGGGGGCGAGGAGACCCAGTACTTC. It specifies CASSPRSGGEETQYF. The gene calls are TRBV19 and TRBJ2-5; 8 nucleotides match TRBD1. The V gene end was trimmed by 5 bases and the J gene end by 5 bases; junction bases not matched to a gene: 10. The CDR3 has 15 residues. Looked up from germline, CDR1 is LNHDA and CDR2 is SQIVND (reference sequence). The full variable domain, in which reference TRBV19 and TRBJ2-5 provide the parts outside the CDR3, is DGGITQSPKYLFRKEGQNVTLSCEQNLNHDAMYWYRQDPGQGLRLIYYSQIVNDFQKGDIAEGYSVSREKKESFPLTVTSAQKNPTAFYLCASSPRSGGEETQYFGPGTRLLVL.

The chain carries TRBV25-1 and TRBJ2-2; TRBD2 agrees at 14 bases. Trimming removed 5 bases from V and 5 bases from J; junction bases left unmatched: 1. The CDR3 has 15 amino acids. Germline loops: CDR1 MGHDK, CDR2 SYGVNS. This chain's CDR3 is CASSRLAGGTGELFF. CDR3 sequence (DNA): TGTGCCAGCAGTAGACTAGCGGGGGGGACCGGGGAGCTGTTTTTT.

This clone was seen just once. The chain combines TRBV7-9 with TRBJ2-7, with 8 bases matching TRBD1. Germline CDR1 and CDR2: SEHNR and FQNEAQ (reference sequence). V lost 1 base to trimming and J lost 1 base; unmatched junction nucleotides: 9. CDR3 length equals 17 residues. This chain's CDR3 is CASSLGLQGVTSYEQYF. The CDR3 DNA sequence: TGTGCCAGCAGCTTAGGCCTACAGGGGGTAACTTCCTACGAGCAGTACTTC.

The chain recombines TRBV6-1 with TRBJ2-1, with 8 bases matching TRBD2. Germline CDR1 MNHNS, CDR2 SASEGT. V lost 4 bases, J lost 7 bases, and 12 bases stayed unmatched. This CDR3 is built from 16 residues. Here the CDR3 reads CASSAQLLAGQNEQFF. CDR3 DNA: TGTGCCAGCAGTGCCCAACTTCTAGCGGGTCAGAATGAGCAGTTCTTC.

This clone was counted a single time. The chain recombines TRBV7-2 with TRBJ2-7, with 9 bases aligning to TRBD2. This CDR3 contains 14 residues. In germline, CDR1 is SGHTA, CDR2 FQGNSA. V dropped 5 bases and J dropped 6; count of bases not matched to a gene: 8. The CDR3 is CASSDPGTSFEQYF. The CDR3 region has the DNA TGTGCCAGCAGCGACCCCGGGACTAGCTTCGAGCAGTACTTC.

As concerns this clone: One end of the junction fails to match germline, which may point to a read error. CDR3 residues: CASSSGQGDGNTIYF. The CDR3 DNA reads TGTGCTAGCAGCTCCGGACAGGGAGATGGAAACACCATATATTTT. The chain links TRBV7-7 to TRBJ1-3; 8 bases map to TRBD1. The CDR3 is made up of 15 amino acids. Per the germline V gene, CDR1 is SSHAT and CDR2 is FNYEAQ (reference sequence).